The following is a TCR beta chain sequence with its context. Per germline, CDR1 MDHEN and CDR2 SYDVKM. Trimming removed 2 bases at V and 5 bases at J, with 18 bases between. The CDR3 has 16 amino acids. The sample belongs to a study of technical replicates of blood from a few donors. Measured with immunoSEQ multiplex PCR; TCRdb has only the in-frame clones, and not every one. This table has about 79,000 clones, 90% to 95% appearing once. Specimen: T cells isolated from PBMCs. V gene TRBV28 combines with J gene TRBJ1-2; D is ambiguous. The receptor's source is a human donor in good health. CDR3 nucleotide sequence: TGTGCCAGCAGTTTAGGGCGGACGGGGAGTGGGTATGGCTACACCTTC. Translated, it gives CASSLGRTGSGYGYTF.